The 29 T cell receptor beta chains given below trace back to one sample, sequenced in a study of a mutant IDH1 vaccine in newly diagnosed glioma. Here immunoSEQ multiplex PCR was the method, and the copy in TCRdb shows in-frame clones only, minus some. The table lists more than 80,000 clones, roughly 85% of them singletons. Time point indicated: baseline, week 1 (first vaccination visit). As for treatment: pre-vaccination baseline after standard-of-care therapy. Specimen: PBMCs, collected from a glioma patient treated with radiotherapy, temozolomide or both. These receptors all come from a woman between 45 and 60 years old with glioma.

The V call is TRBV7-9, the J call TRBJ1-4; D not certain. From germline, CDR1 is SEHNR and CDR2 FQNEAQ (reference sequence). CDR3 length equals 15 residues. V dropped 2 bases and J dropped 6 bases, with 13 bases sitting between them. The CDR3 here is CASSLLSGPDEKLFF. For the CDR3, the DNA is TGTGCCAGCAGCTTACTATCCGGGCCCGATGAAAAACTGTTTTTT.

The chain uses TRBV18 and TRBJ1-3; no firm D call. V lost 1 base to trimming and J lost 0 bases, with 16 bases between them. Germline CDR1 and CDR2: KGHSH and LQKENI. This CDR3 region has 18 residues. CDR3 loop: CASSPLRAGPNSGNTIYF. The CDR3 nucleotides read TGTGCCAGCTCACCACTGCGGGCAGGCCCTAACTCTGGAAACACCATATATTTT.

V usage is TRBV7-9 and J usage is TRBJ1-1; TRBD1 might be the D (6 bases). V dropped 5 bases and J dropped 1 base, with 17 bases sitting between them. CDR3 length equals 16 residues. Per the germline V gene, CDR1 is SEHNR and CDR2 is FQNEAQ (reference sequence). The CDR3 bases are TGTGCCAGCAGCCCCGCCCGCGGACAGACGAACACTGAAGCTTTCTTT. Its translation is CASSPARGQTNTEAFF.

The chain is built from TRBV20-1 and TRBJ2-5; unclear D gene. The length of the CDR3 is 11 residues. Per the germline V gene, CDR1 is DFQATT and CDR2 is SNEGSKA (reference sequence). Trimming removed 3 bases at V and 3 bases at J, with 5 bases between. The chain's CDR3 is CSARRKETQYF. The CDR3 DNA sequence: TGCAGTGCTAGGAGAAAAGAGACCCAGTACTTC.

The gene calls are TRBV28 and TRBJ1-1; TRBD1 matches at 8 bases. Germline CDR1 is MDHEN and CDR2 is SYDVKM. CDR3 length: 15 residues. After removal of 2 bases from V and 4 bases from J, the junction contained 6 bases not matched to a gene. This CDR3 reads CASSLNRGGGTEAFF. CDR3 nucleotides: TGTGCCAGCAGTTTAAACAGGGGGGGCGGCACTGAAGCTTTCTTT.

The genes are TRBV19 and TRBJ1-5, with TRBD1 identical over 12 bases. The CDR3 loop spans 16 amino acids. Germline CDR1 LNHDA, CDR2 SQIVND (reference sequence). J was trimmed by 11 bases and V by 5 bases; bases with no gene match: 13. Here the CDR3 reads CASSAGTGGLYQAQHF. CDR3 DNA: TGTGCCAGTAGTGCGGGGACAGGGGGCCTTTATCAAGCCCAGCATTTT.

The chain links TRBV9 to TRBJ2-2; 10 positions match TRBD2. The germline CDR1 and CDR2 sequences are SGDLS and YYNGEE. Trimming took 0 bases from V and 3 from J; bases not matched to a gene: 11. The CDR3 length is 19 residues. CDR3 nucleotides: TGTGCCAGCAGCGTAGGGGCAAGCGGGGGGGCGATCGACACCGGGGAGCTGTTTTTT. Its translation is CASSVGASGGAIDTGELFF.

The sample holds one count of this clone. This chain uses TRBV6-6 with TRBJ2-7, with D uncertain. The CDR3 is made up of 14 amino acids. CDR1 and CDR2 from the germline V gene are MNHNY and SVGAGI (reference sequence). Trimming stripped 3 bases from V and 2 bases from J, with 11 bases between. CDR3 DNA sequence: TGTGCCAGCAGTTATATTAGTCAGGCCTACGAGCAGTACTTC. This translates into CASSYISQAYEQYF.

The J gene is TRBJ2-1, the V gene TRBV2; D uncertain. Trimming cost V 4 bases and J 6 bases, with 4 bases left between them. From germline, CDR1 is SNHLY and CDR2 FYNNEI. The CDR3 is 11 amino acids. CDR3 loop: CASSVLNEQFF. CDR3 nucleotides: TGTGCCAGCAGTGTCCTCAATGAGCAGTTCTTC.

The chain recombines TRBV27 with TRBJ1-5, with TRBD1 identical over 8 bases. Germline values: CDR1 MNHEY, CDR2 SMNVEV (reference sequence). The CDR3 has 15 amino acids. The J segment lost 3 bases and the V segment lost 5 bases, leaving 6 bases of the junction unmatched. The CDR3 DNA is TGTGCCAGCAGTCGAGGACAGGGCGCCAATCAGCCCCAGCATTTT. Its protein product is CASSRGQGANQPQHF.

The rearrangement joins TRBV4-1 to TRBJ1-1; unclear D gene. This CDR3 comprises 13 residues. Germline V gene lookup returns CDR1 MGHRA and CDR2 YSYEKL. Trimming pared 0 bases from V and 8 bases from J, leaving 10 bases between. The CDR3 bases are TGCGCCAGCAGCCAAGATTGGGCCAGGGAAGCTTTCTTT. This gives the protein CASSQDWAREAFF.

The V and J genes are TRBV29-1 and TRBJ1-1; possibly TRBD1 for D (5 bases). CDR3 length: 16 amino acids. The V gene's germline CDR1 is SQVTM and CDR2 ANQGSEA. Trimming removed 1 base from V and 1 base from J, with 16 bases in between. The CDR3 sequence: CSVEGRGRTRNTEAFF. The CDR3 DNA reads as TGCAGCGTTGAAGGTCGAGGCAGGACAAGGAACACTGAAGCTTTCTTT.

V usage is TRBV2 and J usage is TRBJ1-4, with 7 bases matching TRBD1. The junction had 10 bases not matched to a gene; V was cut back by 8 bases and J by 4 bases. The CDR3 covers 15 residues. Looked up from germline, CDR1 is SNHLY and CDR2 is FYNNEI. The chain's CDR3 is CASERLQGDNEKLFF. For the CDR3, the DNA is TGTGCCAGCGAGAGACTCCAGGGGGATAATGAAAAACTGTTTTTT.

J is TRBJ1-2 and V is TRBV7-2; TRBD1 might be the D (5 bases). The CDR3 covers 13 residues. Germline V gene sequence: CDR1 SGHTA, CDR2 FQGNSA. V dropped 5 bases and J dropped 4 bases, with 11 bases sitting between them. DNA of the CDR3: TGTGCCAGCAGCCCAAAGACAGTCTATGGCTACACCTTC. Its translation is CASSPKTVYGYTF.

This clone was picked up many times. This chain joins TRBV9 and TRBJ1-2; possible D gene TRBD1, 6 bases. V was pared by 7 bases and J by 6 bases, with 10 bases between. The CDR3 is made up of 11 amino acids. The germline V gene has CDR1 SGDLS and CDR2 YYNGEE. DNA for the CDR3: TGTGCCAGCGGTCGACAGGATGGCTACACCTTC. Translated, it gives CASGRQDGYTF. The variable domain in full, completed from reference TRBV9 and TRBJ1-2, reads DSGVTQTPKHLITATGQRVTLRCSPRSGDLSVYWYQQSLDQGLQFLIQYYNGEERAKGNILERFSAQQFPDLHSELNLSSLELGDSALYFCASGRQDGYTFGSGTRLTVV.

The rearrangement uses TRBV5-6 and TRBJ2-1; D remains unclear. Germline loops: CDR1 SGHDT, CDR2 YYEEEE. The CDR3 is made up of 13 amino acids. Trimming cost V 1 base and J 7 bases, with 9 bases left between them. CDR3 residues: CASSLISQNEQFF. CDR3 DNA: TGTGCCAGCAGCTTGATTTCACAGAATGAGCAGTTCTTC.

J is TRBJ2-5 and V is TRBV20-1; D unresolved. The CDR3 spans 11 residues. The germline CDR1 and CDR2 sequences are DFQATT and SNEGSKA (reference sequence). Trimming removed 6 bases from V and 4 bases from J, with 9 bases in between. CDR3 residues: CSASPGETQYF. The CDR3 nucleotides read TGCAGTGCCAGCCCAGGAGAGACCCAGTACTTC.

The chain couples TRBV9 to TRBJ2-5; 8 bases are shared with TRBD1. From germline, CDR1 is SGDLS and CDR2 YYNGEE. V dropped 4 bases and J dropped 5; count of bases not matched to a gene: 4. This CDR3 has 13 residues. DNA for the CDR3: TGTGCCAGCAGCCCAGGGGGCCGGGAGACCCAGTACTTC. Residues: CASSPGGRETQYF.

CDR3 in amino acids: CSVRTSYEQYF. The CDR3 DNA is TGCAGCGTGAGGACTTCCTACGAGCAGTACTTC. This chain links TRBV29-1 with TRBJ2-7; D might be TRBD2 (5 bases). Germline values: CDR1 SQVTM, CDR2 ANQGSEA. V was trimmed by 6 bases and J by 1 base, leaving 7 bases between them. This CDR3 has 11 residues.

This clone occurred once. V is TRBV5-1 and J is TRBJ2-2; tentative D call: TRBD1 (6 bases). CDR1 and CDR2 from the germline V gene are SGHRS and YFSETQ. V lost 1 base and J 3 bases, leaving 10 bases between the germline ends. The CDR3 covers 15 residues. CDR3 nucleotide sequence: TGCGCCAGCAGCTTGTCACAGGGAGACACCGGGGAGCTGTTTTTT. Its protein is CASSLSQGDTGELFF.

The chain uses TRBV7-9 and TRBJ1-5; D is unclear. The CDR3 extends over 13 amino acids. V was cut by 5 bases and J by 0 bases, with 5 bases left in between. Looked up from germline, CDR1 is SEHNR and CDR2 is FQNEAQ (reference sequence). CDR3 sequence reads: CASSRDSNQPQHF. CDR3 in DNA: TGTGCCAGCAGCAGGGATAGCAATCAGCCCCAGCATTTT.

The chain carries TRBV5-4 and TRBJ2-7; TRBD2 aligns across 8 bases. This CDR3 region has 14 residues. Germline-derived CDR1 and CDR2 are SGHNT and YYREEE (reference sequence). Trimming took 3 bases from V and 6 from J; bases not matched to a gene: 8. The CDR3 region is CASSSRGGPLEQYF. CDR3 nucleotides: TGTGCCAGCAGCTCTCGGGGGGGCCCTCTCGAGCAGTACTTC. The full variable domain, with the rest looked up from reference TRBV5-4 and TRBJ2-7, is ETGVTQSPTHLIKTRGQQVTLRCSSQSGHNTVSWYQQALGQGPQFIFQYYREEENGRGNFPPRFSGLQFPNYSSELNVNALELDDSALYLCASSSRGGPLEQYFGPGTRLTVT.

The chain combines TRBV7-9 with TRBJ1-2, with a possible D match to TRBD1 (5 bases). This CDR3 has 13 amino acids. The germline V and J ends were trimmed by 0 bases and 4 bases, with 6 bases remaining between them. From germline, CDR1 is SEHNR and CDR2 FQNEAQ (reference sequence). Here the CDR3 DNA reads TGTGCCAGCAGCTTAGCAGGGACCTATGGCTACACCTTC. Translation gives CASSLAGTYGYTF.

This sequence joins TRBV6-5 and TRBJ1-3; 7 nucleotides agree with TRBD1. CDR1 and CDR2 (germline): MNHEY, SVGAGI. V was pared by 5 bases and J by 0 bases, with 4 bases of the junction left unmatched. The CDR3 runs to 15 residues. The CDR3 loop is CASSRQGNSGNTIYF. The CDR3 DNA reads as TGTGCCAGCAGTAGACAGGGTAACTCTGGAAACACCATATATTTT.

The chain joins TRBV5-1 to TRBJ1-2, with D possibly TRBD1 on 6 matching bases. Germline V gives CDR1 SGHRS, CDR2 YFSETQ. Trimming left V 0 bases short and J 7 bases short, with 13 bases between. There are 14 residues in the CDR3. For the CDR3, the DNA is TGCGCCAGCAGCTTGGACAGGGCCAGCGGTGGCTACACCTTC. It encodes CASSLDRASGGYTF. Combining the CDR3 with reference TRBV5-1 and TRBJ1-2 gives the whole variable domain KAGVTQTPRYLIKTRGQQVTLSCSPISGHRSVSWYQQTPGQGLQFLFEYFSETQRNKGNFPGRFSGRQFSNSRSEMNVSTLELGDSALYLCASSLDRASGGYTFGSGTRLTVV.

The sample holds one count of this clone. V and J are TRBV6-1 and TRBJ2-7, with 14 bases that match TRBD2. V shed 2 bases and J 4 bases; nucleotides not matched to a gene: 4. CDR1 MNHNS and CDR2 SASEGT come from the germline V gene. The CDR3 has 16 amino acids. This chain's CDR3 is CASSEFGTSGGYEQYF. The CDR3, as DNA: TGTGCCAGCAGTGAATTTGGGACTAGCGGGGGATACGAGCAGTACTTC.

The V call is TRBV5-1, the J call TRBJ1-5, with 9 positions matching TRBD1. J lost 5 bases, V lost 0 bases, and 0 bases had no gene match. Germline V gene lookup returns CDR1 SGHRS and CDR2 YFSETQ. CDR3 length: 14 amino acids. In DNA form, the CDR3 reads TGCGCCAGCAGCTTGGGGGACAGGGATCAGCCCCAGCATTTT. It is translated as CASSLGDRDQPQHF.

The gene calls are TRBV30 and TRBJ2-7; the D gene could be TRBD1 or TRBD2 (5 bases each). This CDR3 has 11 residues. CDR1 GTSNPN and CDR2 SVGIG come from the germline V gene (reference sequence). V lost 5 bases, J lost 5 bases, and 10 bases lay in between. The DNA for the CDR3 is TGTGCCTGGTCAAGGGACCACGAGCAGTACTTC. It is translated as CAWSRDHEQYF.

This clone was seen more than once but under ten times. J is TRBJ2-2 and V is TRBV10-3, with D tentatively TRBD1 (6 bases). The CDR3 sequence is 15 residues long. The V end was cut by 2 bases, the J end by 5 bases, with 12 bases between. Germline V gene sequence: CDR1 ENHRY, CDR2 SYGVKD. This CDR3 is CAISEGDQGTGELFF. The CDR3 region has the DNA TGTGCCATCAGTGAGGGAGATCAGGGGACCGGGGAGCTGTTTTTT.